This passage covers 10 T cell receptor beta chains from one sample sequenced in a study of blood T cell repertoires in COVID-19. Clones were read by immunoSEQ multiplex PCR, and TCRdb kept only the in-frame ones, dropping some. Here the sample spans under 85,000 clones, 70% to 90% being singletons. Input material: peripheral blood. These receptors were collected from a man between 65 and 80 years old with acute or convalescent COVID-19.

The rearrangement links TRBV3-1 (or the pseudogene TRBV3-2) to TRBJ2-7, with 10 positions matching TRBD2. J was trimmed by 7 bases and V by 3 bases; bases with no gene match: 9. CDR3 length equals 15 residues. Per germline, CDR1 LGHDT and CDR2 YNNKEL (reference sequence). The CDR3 here is CASSHKREGPGEQYF. CDR3 DNA: TGTGCCAGCAGCCATAAGCGGGAGGGCCCGGGAGAGCAGTACTTC.

The chain carries TRBV7-9 and TRBJ1-5; TRBD1 might be the D (5 bases). Germline V gene data show CDR1 as SEHNR and CDR2 as FQNEAQ (reference sequence). The CDR3 is 14 amino acids. Trimming cost V 5 bases and J 5 bases, with 13 bases left between them. The CDR3, as DNA: TGTGCCAGCAGCCCTGGGGCAGGGCATCAGCCCCAGCATTTT. Its protein product is CASSPGAGHQPQHF.

The chain carries TRBV6-5 and TRBJ1-6, with 10 bases lining up with TRBD1. This CDR3 has 15 amino acids. The V and J ends lost 4 bases and 10 bases, in that order; junction bases with no gene match: 7. The germline gives CDR1 MNHEY, CDR2 SVGAGI. For the CDR3, the DNA is TGTGCCAGCAGTTCACTAGGGACAGGGGTCTCACCCCTCCACTTT. It is translated as CASSSLGTGVSPLHF.

This sequence joins TRBV6-2 or TRBV6-3 and TRBJ2-7; 14 nucleotides line up with TRBD2. V lost 6 bases and J lost 2; bases outside the gene matches: 6. The CDR3 totals 16 residues. Germline V gives CDR1 MNHEY, CDR2 SVGEGT. The CDR3: CASSAGLAGGAYEQYF. CDR3 DNA: TGTGCCAGCAGCGCCGGACTAGCGGGGGGAGCCTACGAGCAGTACTTC.

V is TRBV7-2 and J is TRBJ2-2, with 8 bases lining up with TRBD2. CDR1 is SGHTA and CDR2 is FQGNSA in the germline V gene. The CDR3 is 17 amino acids. Losses at the gene ends were 0 bases for V and 1 base for J; bases not matched to a gene: 4. For the CDR3, the DNA is TGTGCCAGCAGCTTAGCGAGCGGGGGCCTGAACACCGGGGAGCTGTTTTTT. Protein product: CASSLASGGLNTGELFF.

The chain joins TRBV20-1 to TRBJ2-3, with 9 positions matching TRBD2. Germline V lookup: CDR1 DFQATT, CDR2 SNEGSKA (reference sequence). The CDR3 has 16 residues. V shed 3 bases, J shed 2 bases, and the junction held 9 bases outside the gene matches. The CDR3, as DNA: TGCAGTGCTAGTGGGCTAGCGGGGAGAAACACAGATACGCAGTATTTT. This codes for CSASGLAGRNTDTQYF.

The chain has TRBV9 and TRBJ2-2; 9 bases agree with TRBD1. Germline trimming cut 4 bases from V and 4 bases from J; bases unmatched to any gene: 17. Germline V gene lookup returns CDR1 SGDLS and CDR2 YYNGEE. This CDR3 has 19 residues. For the CDR3, the DNA is TGTGCCAGCAGCCTAAGGATGGACAGGGGCTGGTCTGTCACCGGGGAGCTGTTTTTT. Its translation is CASSLRMDRGWSVTGELFF.

J is TRBJ2-7 and V is TRBV5-1; D is undetermined. Germline V lookup: CDR1 SGHRS, CDR2 YFSETQ. The CDR3 consists of 14 residues. The V and J ends lost 1 base and 4 bases respectively, with 12 bases between them. This CDR3 reads CASSLSVGVYEQYF. In DNA, the CDR3 is TGCGCCAGCAGCTTGTCTGTCGGAGTATACGAGCAGTACTTC. The full variable domain, with the rest looked up from reference TRBV5-1 and TRBJ2-7, is KAGVTQTPRYLIKTRGQQVTLSCSPISGHRSVSWYQQTPGQGLQFLFEYFSETQRNKGNFPGRFSGRQFSNSRSEMNVSTLELGDSALYLCASSLSVGVYEQYFGPGTRLTVT.

The chain is built from TRBV7-2 and TRBJ2-3; tentatively, D is TRBD1 (6 bases). The CDR3 consists of 14 residues. V lost 5 bases and J 4 bases, leaving 13 bases between the germline ends. In germline, CDR1 is SGHTA, CDR2 FQGNSA. CDR3 in amino acids: CASSTNRVSDTQYF. CDR3 nucleotide sequence: TGTGCCAGCAGCACCAACAGGGTGTCAGATACGCAGTATTTT.

The chain employs TRBV29-1 and TRBJ2-6; 9 nucleotides line up with TRBD1. Per the germline V gene, CDR1 is SQVTM and CDR2 is ANQGSEA. The CDR3 is 16 amino acids. CDR3 loop: CGVPGQGNSGANVLTF. The CDR3 bases are TGCGGGGTTCCGGGACAGGGTAACTCTGGGGCCAACGTCCTGACTTTC.